The 15 T cell receptor beta chains reported below all come from one sample, sequenced in a study of T cell responses to AZD1222 COVID-19 vaccine. Generated by immunoSEQ multiplex PCR, the TCRdb table keeps only in-frame clones and is missing some. The sample has 150,000 to 200,000 clones; approximately 94% are singletons. The material sequenced was peripheral blood, taken on day 0 of AZD1222 vaccination. The receptor set was obtained from an adult in good health.

The gene calls are TRBV12-3 or TRBV12-4 and TRBJ2-7, with no clear D. The CDR3 totals 11 residues. V lost 5 bases and J 0 bases, leaving 2 bases between the germline ends. Here the CDR3 DNA reads TGTGCCAGCAGTGACTCCTACGAGCAGTACTTC. Encoded protein: CASSDSYEQYF.

The rearrangement uses TRBV5-1 and TRBJ2-2, with 7 bases fitting TRBD1. The CDR3 sequence is 15 residues long. Germline CDR1 reads SGHRS; CDR2 reads YFSETQ. Trimming cost V 5 bases and J 3 bases; bases outside gene matches: 7. CDR3 region: CASRQDRTYTGELFF. In nucleotides, the CDR3 is TGCGCCAGCAGACAGGACAGGACTTACACCGGGGAGCTGTTTTTT.

The chain joins TRBV5-1 to TRBJ1-1, with D uncertain. The germline gives CDR1 SGHRS, CDR2 YFSETQ. The CDR3 is made up of 14 amino acids. Trimming took 3 bases from V and 1 from J, leaving 10 bases between them. CDR3 sequence reads: CASSSFVANTEAFF. In DNA form, the CDR3 reads TGCGCCAGCAGCTCGTTTGTGGCGAACACTGAAGCTTTCTTT.

The genes are TRBV5-5 and TRBJ1-5, with TRBD1 matching 7 bases. The junction had 6 bases not matched to a gene; V was cut back by 4 bases and J by 2 bases. The CDR3 sequence is 15 residues long. The germline CDR1 and CDR2 sequences are SGHKS and YYEKEE (reference sequence). CDR3 sequence (DNA): TGTGCCAGCAGCCCTCAACAGGGGCGCAATCAGCCCCAGCATTTT. Protein product: CASSPQQGRNQPQHF.

The chain couples TRBV6-5 to TRBJ1-1; D may be TRBD1 (6 bases). This CDR3 is built from 15 residues. V was shortened by 6 bases and J by 1 base, with 15 bases between the two germline ends. The germline V gene has CDR1 MNHEY and CDR2 SVGAGI. CDR3 region: CASRPQGIGNTEAFF. The CDR3 bases are TGTGCCAGCAGACCCCAGGGGATTGGGAACACTGAAGCTTTCTTT.

Here the CDR3 reads CSVAHALNQPQHF. In nucleotides, the CDR3 is TGCAGCGTTGCACACGCACTCAATCAGCCCCAGCATTTT. The gene calls are TRBV29-1 and TRBJ1-5; D is ambiguous. The CDR3 spans 13 residues. The V and J ends lost 4 bases and 3 bases respectively, with 10 bases between them. Looked up from germline, CDR1 is SQVTM and CDR2 is ANQGSEA.

V and J are TRBV7-3 and TRBJ2-1; 15 positions match TRBD2. The CDR3 covers 17 residues. Losses at the gene ends were 4 bases for V and 10 bases for J; bases not matched to a gene: 11. Germline V gives CDR1 SGHTA, CDR2 FQGTGA. DNA for the CDR3: TGTGCCAGCAGCTCGGGACTAGCGGGAGGCCTCAGGGGAGAGCAGTTCTTC. Protein sequence: CASSSGLAGGLRGEQFF.

This chain uses TRBV7-3 with TRBJ2-2; D might be TRBD2 (6 bases). Germline CDR1 is SGHTA and CDR2 is FQGTGA. Trimming pared 6 bases from V and 5 bases from J, leaving 10 bases between. The CDR3 sequence is 13 residues long. The CDR3 loop is CASRPGTTGELFF. CDR3 nucleotides: TGTGCCAGCAGACCCGGGACTACCGGGGAGCTGTTTTTT.

This clone has only one observation. V is TRBV25-1 and J is TRBJ1-4, with D maybe TRBD1 (5 bases). Trimming pared 8 bases from V and 0 bases from J, leaving 10 bases between. There are 14 residues in the CDR3. Germline V lookup: CDR1 MGHDK, CDR2 SYGVNS. As DNA, the CDR3 is TGTGCCAGCGGGCGGGGCTCAACTAATGAAAAACTGTTTTTT. The encoded protein is CASGRGSTNEKLFF.

This rearrangement joins TRBV4-3 to TRBJ1-2; 8 positions agree with TRBD1. The V gene's germline CDR1 is LGHNA and CDR2 YSLEER. V trimming: 1 base; J trimming: 6 bases; junction bases outside the gene matches: 4. CDR3 size: 14 residues. CDR3 coding DNA: TGCGCCAGCAGCCAAGGACAGGGGTCGGATGGCTACACCTTC. Amino acid sequence: CASSQGQGSDGYTF.

This sequence joins TRBV7-6 and TRBJ2-3; 8 bases map to TRBD2. CDR1 SGHVS and CDR2 FNYEAQ come from the germline V gene. Unmatched junction bases numbered 11, after V lost 6 bases and J lost 0 bases. The CDR3 loop spans 17 amino acids. CDR3 in DNA: TGTGCCAGCAGTATTACCAGCGGGAGAGGGAGCACAGATACGCAGTATTTT. Its protein product is CASSITSGRGSTDTQYF.

The gene calls are TRBV30 and TRBJ1-1; 10 bases line up with TRBD1. The V gene end was trimmed by 1 base and the J gene end by 5 bases; junction bases not matched to a gene: 4. CDR1 GTSNPN and CDR2 SVGIG come from the germline V gene (reference sequence). The CDR3 is 14 amino acids. The CDR3 DNA reads TGTGCCTGGAGTGGACAGGGGGCTGGAACTGAAGCTTTCTTT. Translation gives CAWSGQGAGTEAFF.

The J gene is TRBJ1-2, the V gene TRBV28, with D perhaps matching TRBD1 (5 bases). The CDR3 length is 13 residues. The germline V gene has CDR1 MDHEN and CDR2 SYDVKM. The germline V and J ends were trimmed by 6 bases and 4 bases, with 12 bases remaining between them. The DNA for the CDR3 is TGTGCCAGCAGCGGGACGGACCCCTATGGCTACACCTTC. Translated, it gives CASSGTDPYGYTF.

This chain connects TRBV20-1 to TRBJ2-1; D is uncertain. This CDR3 has 11 amino acids. V was cut by 2 bases and J by 6 bases, with 5 bases left in between. Per germline, CDR1 DFQATT and CDR2 SNEGSKA (reference sequence). The CDR3 loop is CSARYVNEQFF. The CDR3 coding sequence is TGCAGTGCTAGATACGTCAATGAGCAGTTCTTC.

V gene TRBV7-3 combines with J gene TRBJ1-2, with 7 bases identical to TRBD1. The V segment lost 3 bases and the J segment 4 bases; nucleotides outside the gene matches: 8. This CDR3 is 15 amino acids long. Germline-derived CDR1 and CDR2 are SGHTA and FQGTGA. The CDR3 DNA is TGTGCCAGCAGCTTGCAGGGGGGATTTCCCTATGGCTACACCTTC. Translating it yields CASSLQGGFPYGYTF.